The next 25 T cell receptor beta chains were all read from a single sample in a study of T cell repertoires in cytomegalovirus infection. TCRdb fed the reads into MiXCR, producing one record per CDR3 protein. The sample comprises 200,000 or so distinct CDR3 sequences, roughly two fifths of which are singletons, and approximately 60% rests with the top ten. Their antigens are not known. Here the sequenced sample was CD8+ T cells from cultured PBMCs, taken from culture after CMV antigen stimulation. The receptors were gathered from a human donor in good health (CMV status not recorded). Some clones in this sample may be carry-over from other donors' samples.

This clonotype was observed many times. V gene TRBV7-2 combines with J gene TRBJ2-2; 9 nucleotides agree with TRBD1. The CDR3 sequence is 14 residues long. CDR1 and CDR2 from the germline V gene are SGHTA and FQGNSA. The V and J ends lost 4 bases and 3 bases, in that order; junction bases with no gene match: 0. CDR3 protein: CASSWTGDTGELFF. In nucleotides, the CDR3 is TGTGCCAGCAGCTGGACAGGGGACACCGGGGAGCTGTTTTTT.

This clonotype was detected a few times. This chain's CDR3 is CASRDRQKQETQYF. In DNA form, the CDR3 reads TGTGCCAGCAGAGACCGACAGAAACAAGAGACCCAGTACTTC. The chain recombines TRBV28 with TRBJ2-5; a weak D match, TRBD1 (5 bases). V was clipped by 6 bases and J by 2 bases, with 13 bases between them. This CDR3 region has 14 residues. Germline V gene lookup returns CDR1 MDHEN and CDR2 SYDVKM. The complete variable domain, with remaining parts taken from reference TRBV28 and TRBJ2-5, reads DVKVTQSSRYLVKRTGEKVFLECVQDMDHENMFWYRQDPGLGLRLIYFSYDVKMKEKGDIPEGYSVSREKKERFSLILESASTNQTSMYLCASRDRQKQETQYFGPGTRLLVL.

The chain couples TRBV6-6 to TRBJ1-2, with 8 positions matching TRBD1. V shed 0 bases and J 4 bases; nucleotides not matched to a gene: 7. The CDR3 extends over 16 amino acids. Germline lookup yields CDR1 MNHNY and CDR2 SVGAGI (reference sequence). The CDR3 DNA sequence: TGTGCCAGCAGTTACTCGAGACAGGGGTCCCCCTATGGCTACACCTTC. It specifies CASSYSRQGSPYGYTF.

This clonotype has only a few counts. The chain couples TRBV24-1 to TRBJ2-2, with 10 bases lining up with TRBD2. This CDR3 region has 18 residues. Germline V gene sequence: CDR1 KGHDR, CDR2 SFDVKD. With V trimmed by 3 bases and J by 0 bases, 6 bases remained unmatched. The CDR3 DNA sequence: TGTGCCACCAGTGATAGAAGGACTAGCGGACCGAACACCGGGGAGCTGTTTTTT. Amino acids: CATSDRRTSGPNTGELFF.

The chain joins TRBV10-3 to TRBJ2-1; 8 nucleotides match TRBD2. The germline V gene has CDR1 ENHRY and CDR2 SYGVKD. The trim removed 7 bases at V and 2 bases at J, leaving 1 base unmatched. CDR3 length equals 13 residues. CDR3 region: CAINSGAYNEQFF. The CDR3 DNA reads as TGTGCCATCAATAGCGGGGCCTACAATGAGCAGTTCTTC.

The CDR3 sequence: CACTGLAGTGELFF. CDR3 bases: TGTGCCTGTACGGGACTAGCGGGAACCGGGGAGCTGTTTTTT. The gene calls are TRBV30 and TRBJ2-2; TRBD2 agrees at 13 bases. The CDR3 is 14 amino acids. The germline gives CDR1 GTSNPN, CDR2 SVGIG (reference sequence). J lost 5 bases, V lost 6 bases, and 3 bases had no gene match.

This chain joins TRBV7-9 and TRBJ2-1, with D unclear. CDR3 size: 13 residues. Trimming took 11 bases from V and 4 from J, leaving 15 bases between them. Germline V gene data show CDR1 as SEHNR and CDR2 as FQNEAQ (reference sequence). The CDR3 here is CALGSTPYNEQFF. In nucleotides, the CDR3 is TGTGCCCTGGGGTCGACTCCTTACAATGAGCAGTTCTTC.

This rearrangement joins TRBV11-1 to TRBJ2-7; 10 nucleotides align to TRBD1. The CDR3 runs to 16 residues. Germline V gives CDR1 SGHAT, CDR2 FQDESV (reference sequence). The V and J ends lost 5 bases and 2 bases, in that order; junction bases with no gene match: 9. The CDR3, as DNA: TGTGCCAGCAGCCAAGGGCGACAGGGGGCTGCCTACGAGCAGTACTTC. Translation gives CASSQGRQGAAYEQYF.

The V and J genes are TRBV28 and TRBJ1-2; D perhaps matches TRBD1 (5 bases). The CDR3 extends over 14 amino acids. The germline gives CDR1 MDHEN, CDR2 SYDVKM. With 2 bases removed from V and 6 bases from J, the gap between germline ends came to 13 bases. The CDR3 is CASSLRDRYHGYTF. The CDR3, as DNA: TGTGCCAGCAGTTTACGGGACCGCTATCATGGCTACACCTTC.

This clonotype was recorded at least ten times. The chain recombines TRBV6-1 with TRBJ2-3; possible D gene TRBD1, 6 bases. V lost 6 bases, J lost 4 bases, and 23 bases lay in between. The CDR3 totals 17 residues. Germline values: CDR1 MNHNS, CDR2 SASEGT. The CDR3 is CASRADRGPHIADTQYF. The CDR3 DNA sequence: TGTGCCAGCAGGGCGGACAGAGGTCCCCACATCGCAGATACGCAGTATTTT.

This chain connects TRBV27 to TRBJ1-5, with 8 bases lining up with TRBD1. CDR3 size: 15 residues. CDR1 MNHEY and CDR2 SMNVEV come from the germline V gene (reference sequence). The V and J ends lost 5 bases and 4 bases, in that order; junction bases with no gene match: 7. The CDR3 DNA is TGTGCCAGCAGTGGGACAGGAGGGAGGAATCAGCCCCAGCATTTT. It encodes CASSGTGGRNQPQHF.

This clonotype was picked up a small number of times. This chain connects TRBV20-1 to TRBJ2-1; TRBD1 might be the D (6 bases). V was clipped by 2 bases and J by 7 bases, with 33 bases between them. This CDR3 comprises 20 residues. The germline V gene encodes CDR1 DFQATT and CDR2 SNEGSKA (reference sequence). CDR3 bases: TGCAGTGCTAGAAGATTATTGGGCGGATCAGGGGCAGGGTTGTATAATGAGCAGTTCTTC. It translates to CSARRLLGGSGAGLYNEQFF.

The chain combines TRBV19 with TRBJ1-2; D is undetermined. The CDR3 length is 14 residues. Germline CDR1 is LNHDA and CDR2 is SQIVND (reference sequence). V lost 4 bases, J lost 4 bases, and 13 bases lay in between. The CDR3 here is CASSSSPGPYGYTF. CDR3 DNA: TGTGCCAGTAGTAGCTCGCCGGGCCCCTATGGCTACACCTTC.

The chain joins TRBV6-2 or TRBV6-3 to TRBJ2-2, with D possibly being TRBD1 or TRBD2 (5 bases each). The CDR3 spans 14 residues. Trimming cost V 6 bases and J 0 bases, with 8 bases left between them. CDR1 MNHEY and CDR2 SVGEGT come from the germline V gene. This CDR3 reads CASSGTANTGELFF. CDR3 in DNA: TGTGCCAGCAGCGGGACGGCGAACACCGGGGAGCTGTTTTTT.

The V call is TRBV10-3, the J call TRBJ2-7, with 7 bases lining up with TRBD1. The CDR3 runs to 13 residues. Germline trimming cut 6 bases from V and 1 base from J; bases unmatched to any gene: 3. Germline assignment: CDR1 ENHRY and CDR2 SYGVKD. This chain's CDR3 is CAISGQESYEQYF. The DNA for the CDR3 is TGTGCCATCAGCGGACAGGAATCCTACGAGCAGTACTTC.

There are a few counts of this clonotype. The J gene is TRBJ1-1, the V gene TRBV6-5, with TRBD1 matching over 8 bases. Germline V gene sequence: CDR1 MNHEY, CDR2 SVGAGI. V gave up 10 bases and J gave up 1 base; unmatched junction bases: 8. The CDR3 extends over 14 amino acids. In DNA form, the CDR3 reads TGTGCCACTAGTTCAGGACAGGGGAACACTGAAGCTTTCTTT. The encoded protein is CATSSGQGNTEAFF.

This sequence joins TRBV11-2 and TRBJ2-7, with D uncertain. Trimming stripped 0 bases from V and 0 bases from J, with 12 bases between. Germline V gives CDR1 SGHAT, CDR2 FQNNGV. CDR3 length: 16 amino acids. In DNA, the CDR3 is TGTGCCAGCAGCTTAGATCGCCCTTCCAGCTCCTACGAGCAGTACTTC. Translating it yields CASSLDRPSSSYEQYF.

The chain employs TRBV5-1 and TRBJ2-1; TRBD2 matches at 14 bases. The CDR3 extends over 19 amino acids. Germline V gene lookup returns CDR1 SGHRS and CDR2 YFSETQ. The junction had 8 bases not matched to a gene; V was cut back by 3 bases and J by 0 bases. The CDR3 here is CASSSLWTSGRSSYNEQFF. CDR3 DNA sequence: TGCGCCAGCAGCTCCCTTTGGACTAGCGGGAGGAGCTCCTACAATGAGCAGTTCTTC.

This clonotype has at least ten counts. The genes are TRBV7-2 and TRBJ1-3; D is ambiguous. This CDR3 is 17 amino acids long. The germline V gene has CDR1 SGHTA and CDR2 FQGNSA. Trimming took off 1 base at V and 4 bases at J, with 17 bases between the two ends. CDR3 amino acids: CASSLVPMASSGNTIYF. The CDR3 coding sequence is TGTGCCAGCAGCTTAGTCCCAATGGCTAGTTCCGGAAACACCATATATTTT.

The rearrangement joins TRBV19 to TRBJ1-5; TRBD1 matches 7 bases. V lost 0 bases to trimming and J lost 4 bases; unmatched junction nucleotides: 3. The CDR3 contains 15 residues. CDR1 and CDR2 from the germline V gene are LNHDA and SQIVND (reference sequence). The CDR3 loop reads CASSIEGQRNQPQHF. The CDR3 region has the DNA TGTGCCAGTAGTATAGAGGGACAGAGGAATCAGCCCCAGCATTTT.

This clonotype occurred a few times. The chain couples TRBV5-6 to TRBJ2-7, with D perhaps matching TRBD1 (5 bases). Trimming left V 4 bases short and J 0 bases short, with 8 bases between. CDR1 SGHDT and CDR2 YYEEEE come from the germline V gene. The CDR3 length is 13 residues. CDR3 sequence (DNA): TGTGCCAGCAGCCAGACAGCCTCCTACGAGCAGTACTTC. Its translation: CASSQTASYEQYF.

This clonotype was found a few times. V gene TRBV18 combines with J gene TRBJ1-1; no firm D call. V was pared by 0 bases and J by 1 base, with 9 bases between. Germline V gene data show CDR1 as KGHSH and CDR2 as LQKENI. CDR3 size: 15 residues. The CDR3 here is CASSPPGRWNTEAFF. The CDR3 coding sequence is TGTGCCAGCTCACCACCGGGAAGGTGGAACACTGAAGCTTTCTTT.

This clonotype was seen a few times. A read error may produce the germline difference seen at one junction end. The V and J genes are TRBV2 and TRBJ1-1; D is ambiguous. Germline V CDR1 and CDR2: SNHLY, FYNNEI. This CDR3 contains 12 residues. CDR3 DNA: TGTGCCAGCATTGAACTGAACACTGAAGCTTTCTTT. This codes for CASIELNTEAFF.

Only one count was recorded for this clonotype. A much larger clone is a single base away; this may be a read error. This chain uses TRBV7-6 with TRBJ2-7; TRBD1 matches 11 bases. Germline V lookup: CDR1 SGHVS, CDR2 FNYEAQ. CDR3 length: 15 amino acids. The CDR3 sequence is CVSSSRDRGTYEQYF. CDR3 nucleotide sequence: TGTGTCAGCAGCTCCAGGGACAGGGGGACCTACGAGCAGTACTTC.

The CDR3: CASSPRTSGSSTGELFF. DNA of the CDR3: TGTGCCAGCAGCCCCCGGACTAGCGGGAGTTCCACCGGGGAGCTGTTTTTT. The chain combines TRBV28 with TRBJ2-2, with TRBD2 matching 13 bases. The CDR3 covers 17 residues. Germline V gene data show CDR1 as MDHEN and CDR2 as SYDVKM. V lost 6 bases, J lost 4 bases, and 8 bases stayed unmatched.